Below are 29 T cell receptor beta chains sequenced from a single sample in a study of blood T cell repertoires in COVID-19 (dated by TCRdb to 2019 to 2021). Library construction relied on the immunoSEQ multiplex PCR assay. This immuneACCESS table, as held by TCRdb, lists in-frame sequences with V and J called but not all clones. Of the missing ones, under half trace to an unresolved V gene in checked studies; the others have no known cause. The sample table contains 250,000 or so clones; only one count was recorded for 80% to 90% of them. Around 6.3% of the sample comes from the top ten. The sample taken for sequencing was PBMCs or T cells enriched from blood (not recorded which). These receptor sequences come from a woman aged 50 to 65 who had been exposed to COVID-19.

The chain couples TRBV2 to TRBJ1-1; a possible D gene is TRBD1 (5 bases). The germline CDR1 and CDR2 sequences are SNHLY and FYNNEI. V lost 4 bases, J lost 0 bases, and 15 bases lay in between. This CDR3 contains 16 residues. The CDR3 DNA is TGTGCCAGCAGTGCGATGCAGGGAAGGATGAACACTGAAGCTTTCTTT. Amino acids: CASSAMQGRMNTEAFF.

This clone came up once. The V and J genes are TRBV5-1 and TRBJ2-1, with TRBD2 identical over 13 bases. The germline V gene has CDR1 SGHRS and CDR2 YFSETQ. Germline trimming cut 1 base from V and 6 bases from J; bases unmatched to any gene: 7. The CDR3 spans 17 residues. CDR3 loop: CASSLTTSGGRVNEQFF. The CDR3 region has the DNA TGCGCCAGCAGCTTGACGACTAGCGGGGGGAGGGTCAATGAGCAGTTCTTC.

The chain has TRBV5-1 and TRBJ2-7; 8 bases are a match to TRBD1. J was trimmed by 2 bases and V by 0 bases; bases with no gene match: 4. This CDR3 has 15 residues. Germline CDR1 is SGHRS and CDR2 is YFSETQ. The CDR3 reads CASSLDGQGAYEQYF. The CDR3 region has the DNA TGCGCCAGCAGCTTGGATGGACAGGGAGCCTACGAGCAGTACTTC.

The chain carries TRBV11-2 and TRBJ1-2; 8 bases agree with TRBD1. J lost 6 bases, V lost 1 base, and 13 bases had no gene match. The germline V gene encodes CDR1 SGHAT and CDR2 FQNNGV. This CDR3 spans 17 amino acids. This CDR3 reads CASSLVGRGRNWNGYTF. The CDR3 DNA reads TGTGCCAGCAGCTTAGTAGGCAGGGGGCGTAATTGGAATGGCTACACCTTC. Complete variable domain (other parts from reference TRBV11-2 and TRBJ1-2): EAGVAQSPRYKIIEKRQSVAFWCNPISGHATLYWYQQILGQGPKLLIQFQNNGVVDDSQLPKDRFSAERLKGVDSTLKIQPAKLEDSAVYLCASSLVGRGRNWNGYTFGSGTRLTVV.

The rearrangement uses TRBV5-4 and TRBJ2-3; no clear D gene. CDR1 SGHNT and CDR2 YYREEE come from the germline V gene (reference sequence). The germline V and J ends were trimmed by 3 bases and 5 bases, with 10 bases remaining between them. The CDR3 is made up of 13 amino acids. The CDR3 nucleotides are TGTGCCAGCAGCTCTCAGGCCGGAGATACGCAGTATTTT. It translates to CASSSQAGDTQYF.

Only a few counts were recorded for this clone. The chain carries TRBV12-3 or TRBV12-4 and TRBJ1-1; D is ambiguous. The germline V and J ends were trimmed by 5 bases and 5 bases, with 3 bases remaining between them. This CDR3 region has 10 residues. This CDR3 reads CASSRTEAFF. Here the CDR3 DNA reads TGTGCCAGCAGTCGTACTGAAGCTTTCTTT.

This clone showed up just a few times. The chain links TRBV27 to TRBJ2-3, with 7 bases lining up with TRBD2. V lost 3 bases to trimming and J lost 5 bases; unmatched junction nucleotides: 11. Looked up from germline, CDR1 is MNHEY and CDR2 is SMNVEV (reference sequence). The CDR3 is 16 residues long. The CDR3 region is CASSFRLAGLGDTQYF. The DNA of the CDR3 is TGTGCCAGCAGTTTCCGACTAGCTGGGCTTGGAGATACGCAGTATTTT.

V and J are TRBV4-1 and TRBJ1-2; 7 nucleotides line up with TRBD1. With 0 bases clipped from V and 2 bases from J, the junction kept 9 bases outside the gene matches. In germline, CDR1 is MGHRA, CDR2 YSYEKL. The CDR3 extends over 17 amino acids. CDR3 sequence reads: CASSQDGAGGYNYGYTF. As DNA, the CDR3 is TGCGCCAGCAGCCAAGATGGGGCAGGGGGATACAACTATGGCTACACCTTC.

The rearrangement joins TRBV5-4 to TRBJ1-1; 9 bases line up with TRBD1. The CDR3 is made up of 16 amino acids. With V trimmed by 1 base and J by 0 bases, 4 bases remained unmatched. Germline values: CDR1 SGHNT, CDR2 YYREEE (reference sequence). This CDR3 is CASSLTGGLMNTEAFF. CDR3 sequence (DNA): TGTGCCAGCAGCTTGACAGGGGGCCTAATGAACACTGAAGCTTTCTTT.

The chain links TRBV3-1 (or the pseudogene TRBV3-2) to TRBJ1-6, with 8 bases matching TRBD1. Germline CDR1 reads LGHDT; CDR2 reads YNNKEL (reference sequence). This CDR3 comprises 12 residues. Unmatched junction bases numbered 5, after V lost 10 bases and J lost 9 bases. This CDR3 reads CAIGQGSSPLHF. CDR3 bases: TGTGCCATAGGACAGGGAAGTTCACCCCTCCACTTT.

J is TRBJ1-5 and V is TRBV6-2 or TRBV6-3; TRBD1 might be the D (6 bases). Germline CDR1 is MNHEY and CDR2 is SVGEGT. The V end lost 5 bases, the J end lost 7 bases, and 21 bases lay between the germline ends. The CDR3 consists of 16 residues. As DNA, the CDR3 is TGTGCCAGCAGTAGATCACAGGGAGCAGCAGGGCAGCCCCAGCATTTT. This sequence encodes CASSRSQGAAGQPQHF.

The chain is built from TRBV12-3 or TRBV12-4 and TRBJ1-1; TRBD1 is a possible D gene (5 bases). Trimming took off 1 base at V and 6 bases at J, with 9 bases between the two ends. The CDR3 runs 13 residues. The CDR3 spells CASSLVRGAEAFF. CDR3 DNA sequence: TGTGCCAGCAGTTTAGTACGGGGGGCTGAAGCTTTCTTT.

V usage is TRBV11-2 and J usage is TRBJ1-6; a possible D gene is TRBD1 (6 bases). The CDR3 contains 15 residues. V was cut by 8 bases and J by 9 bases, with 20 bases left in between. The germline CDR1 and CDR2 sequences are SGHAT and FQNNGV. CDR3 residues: CASEPYRARGSPLHF. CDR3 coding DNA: TGTGCCAGCGAGCCATACCGGGCCAGGGGTTCACCCCTCCACTTT.

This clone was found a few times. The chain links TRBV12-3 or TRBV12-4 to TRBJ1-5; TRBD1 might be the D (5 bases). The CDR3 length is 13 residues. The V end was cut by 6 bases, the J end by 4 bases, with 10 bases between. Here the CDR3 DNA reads TGTGCCAGCAGGACAGACCTTAATCAGCCCCAGCATTTT. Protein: CASRTDLNQPQHF.

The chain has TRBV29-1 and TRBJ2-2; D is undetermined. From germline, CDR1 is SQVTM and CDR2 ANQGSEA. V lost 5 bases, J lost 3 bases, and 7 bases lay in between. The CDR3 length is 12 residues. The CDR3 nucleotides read TGCAGCGTTACTTTATACACCGGGGAGCTGTTTTTT. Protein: CSVTLYTGELFF.

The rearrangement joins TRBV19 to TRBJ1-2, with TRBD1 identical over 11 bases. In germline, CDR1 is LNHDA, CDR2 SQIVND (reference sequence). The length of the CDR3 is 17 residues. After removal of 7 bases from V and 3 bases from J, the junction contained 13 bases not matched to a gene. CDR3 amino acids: CASMSPRGTGGYYGYTF. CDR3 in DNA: TGTGCCAGTATGTCCCCCCGAGGGACAGGGGGTTACTATGGCTACACCTTC. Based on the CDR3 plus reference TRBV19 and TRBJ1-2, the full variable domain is DGGITQSPKYLFRKEGQNVTLSCEQNLNHDAMYWYRQDPGQGLRLIYYSQIVNDFQKGDIAEGYSVSREKKESFPLTVTSAQKNPTAFYLCASMSPRGTGGYYGYTFGSGTRLTVV.

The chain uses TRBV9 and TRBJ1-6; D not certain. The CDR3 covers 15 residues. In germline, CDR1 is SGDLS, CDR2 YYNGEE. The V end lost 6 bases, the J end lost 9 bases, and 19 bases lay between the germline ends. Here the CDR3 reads CASTTRGPRASPLHF. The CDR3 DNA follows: TGTGCCAGCACCACTAGAGGGCCTAGGGCTTCACCCCTCCACTTT.

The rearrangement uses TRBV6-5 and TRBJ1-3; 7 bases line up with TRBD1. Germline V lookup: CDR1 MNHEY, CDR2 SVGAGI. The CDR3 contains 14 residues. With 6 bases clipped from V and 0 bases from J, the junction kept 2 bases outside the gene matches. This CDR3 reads CASRRQGSGNTIYF. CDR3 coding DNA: TGTGCCAGCAGGAGACAGGGCTCTGGAAACACCATATATTTT.

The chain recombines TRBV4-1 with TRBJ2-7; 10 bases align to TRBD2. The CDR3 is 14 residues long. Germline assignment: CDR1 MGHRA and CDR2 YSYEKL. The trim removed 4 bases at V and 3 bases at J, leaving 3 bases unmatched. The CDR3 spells CASSPIAGGYEQYF. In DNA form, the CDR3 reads TGCGCCAGCAGCCCCATAGCGGGGGGCTACGAGCAGTACTTC.

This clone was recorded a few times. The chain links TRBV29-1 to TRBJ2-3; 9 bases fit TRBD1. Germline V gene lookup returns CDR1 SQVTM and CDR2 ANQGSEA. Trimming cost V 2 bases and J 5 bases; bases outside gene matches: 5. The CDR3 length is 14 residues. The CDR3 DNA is TGCAGCGTTGAATACGGGACAGGGTTAGATACGCAGTATTTT. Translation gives CSVEYGTGLDTQYF.

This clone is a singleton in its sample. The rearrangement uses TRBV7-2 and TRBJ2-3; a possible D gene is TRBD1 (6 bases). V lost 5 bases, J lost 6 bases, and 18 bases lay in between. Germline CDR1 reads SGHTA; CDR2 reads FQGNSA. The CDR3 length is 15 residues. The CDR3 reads CASSPHQGMSDTQYF. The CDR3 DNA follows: TGTGCCAGCAGCCCGCATCAGGGGATGTCGGATACGCAGTATTTT.

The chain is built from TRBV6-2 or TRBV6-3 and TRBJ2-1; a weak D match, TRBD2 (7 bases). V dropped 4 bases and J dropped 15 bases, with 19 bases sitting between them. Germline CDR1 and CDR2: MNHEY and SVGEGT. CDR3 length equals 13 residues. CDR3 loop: CASSFSTGRVLFF. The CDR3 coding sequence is TGTGCCAGCAGTTTCTCAACAGGGAGGGTCTTGTTCTTC.

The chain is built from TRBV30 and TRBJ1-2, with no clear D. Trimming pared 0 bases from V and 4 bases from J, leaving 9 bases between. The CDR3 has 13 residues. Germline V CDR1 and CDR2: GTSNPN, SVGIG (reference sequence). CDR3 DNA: TGTGCCTGGAGTGTTGGCGGAATCTATGGCTACACCTTC. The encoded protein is CAWSVGGIYGYTF.

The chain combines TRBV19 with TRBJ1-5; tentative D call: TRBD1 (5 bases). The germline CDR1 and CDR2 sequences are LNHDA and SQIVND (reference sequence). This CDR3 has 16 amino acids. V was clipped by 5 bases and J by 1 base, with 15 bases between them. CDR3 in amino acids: CASSPPGGWSNQPQHF. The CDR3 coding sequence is TGTGCCAGTAGTCCACCGGGGGGGTGGAGCAATCAGCCCCAGCATTTT.

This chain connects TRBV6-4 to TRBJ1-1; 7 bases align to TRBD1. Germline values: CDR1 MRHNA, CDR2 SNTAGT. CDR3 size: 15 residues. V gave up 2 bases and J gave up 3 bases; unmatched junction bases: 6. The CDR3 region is CASSDRGLPDTEAFF. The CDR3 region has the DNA TGTGCCAGCAGTGACAGGGGGCTCCCGGACACTGAAGCTTTCTTT.

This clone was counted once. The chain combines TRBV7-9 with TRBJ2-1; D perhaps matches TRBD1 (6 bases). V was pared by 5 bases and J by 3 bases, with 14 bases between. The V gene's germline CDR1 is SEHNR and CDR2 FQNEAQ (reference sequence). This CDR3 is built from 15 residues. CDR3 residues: CASSLQGGSYNEQFF. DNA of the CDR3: TGTGCCAGCAGCCTACAAGGGGGAAGCTACAATGAGCAGTTCTTC.

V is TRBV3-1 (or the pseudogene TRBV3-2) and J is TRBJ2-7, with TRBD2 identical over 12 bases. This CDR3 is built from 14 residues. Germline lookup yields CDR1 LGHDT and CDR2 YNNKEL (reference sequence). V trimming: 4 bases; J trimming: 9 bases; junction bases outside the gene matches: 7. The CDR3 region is CASSLTSGGSVQYF. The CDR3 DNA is TGTGCCAGCAGCCTCACTAGCGGGGGGTCTGTGCAGTACTTC.

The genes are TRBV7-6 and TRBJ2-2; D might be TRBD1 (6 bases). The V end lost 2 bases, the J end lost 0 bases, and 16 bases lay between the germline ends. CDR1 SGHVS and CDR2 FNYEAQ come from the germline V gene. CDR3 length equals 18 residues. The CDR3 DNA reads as TGTGCCAGCAGCTTACCCAAAGGACAGACCTCGAACACCGGGGAGCTGTTTTTT. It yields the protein CASSLPKGQTSNTGELFF. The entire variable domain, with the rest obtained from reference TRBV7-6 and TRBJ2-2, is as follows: GAGVSQSPRYKVTKRGQDVALRCDPISGHVSLYWYRQALGQGPEFLTYFNYEAQQDKSGLPNDRFSAERPEGSISTLTIQRTEQRDSAMYRCASSLPKGQTSNTGELFFGEGSRLTVL.

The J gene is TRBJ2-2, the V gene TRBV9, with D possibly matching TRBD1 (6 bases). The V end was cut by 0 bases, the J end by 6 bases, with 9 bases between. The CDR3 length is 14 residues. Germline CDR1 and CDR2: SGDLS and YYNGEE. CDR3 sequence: CASSVDGGPGELFF. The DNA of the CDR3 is TGTGCCAGCAGCGTAGATGGGGGCCCCGGGGAGCTGTTTTTT.